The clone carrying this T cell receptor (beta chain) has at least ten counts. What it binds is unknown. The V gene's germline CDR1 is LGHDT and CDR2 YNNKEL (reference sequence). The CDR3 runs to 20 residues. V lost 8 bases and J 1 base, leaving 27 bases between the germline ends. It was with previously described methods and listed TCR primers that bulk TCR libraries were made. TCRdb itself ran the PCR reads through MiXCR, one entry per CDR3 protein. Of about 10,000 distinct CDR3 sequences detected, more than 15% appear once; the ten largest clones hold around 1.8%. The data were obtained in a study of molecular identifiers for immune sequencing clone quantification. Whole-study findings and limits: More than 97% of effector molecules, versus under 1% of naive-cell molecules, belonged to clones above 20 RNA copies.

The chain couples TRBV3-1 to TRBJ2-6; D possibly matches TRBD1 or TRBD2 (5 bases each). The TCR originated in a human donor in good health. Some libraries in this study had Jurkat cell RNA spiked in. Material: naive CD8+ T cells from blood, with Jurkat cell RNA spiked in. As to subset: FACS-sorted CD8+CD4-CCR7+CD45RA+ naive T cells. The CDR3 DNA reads TGTGCCAGCTCTTATTCCCGGGACCACCCGACCCCATCTGGGGCCAACGTCCTGACTTTC. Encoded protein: CASSYSRDHPTPSGANVLTF. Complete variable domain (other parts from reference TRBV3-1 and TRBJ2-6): DTAVSQTPKYLVTQMGNDKSIKCEQNLGHDTMYWYKQDSKKFLKIMFSYNNKELIINETVPNRFSPKSPDKAHLNLHINSLELGDSAVYFCASSYSRDHPTPSGANVLTFGAGSRLTVL.